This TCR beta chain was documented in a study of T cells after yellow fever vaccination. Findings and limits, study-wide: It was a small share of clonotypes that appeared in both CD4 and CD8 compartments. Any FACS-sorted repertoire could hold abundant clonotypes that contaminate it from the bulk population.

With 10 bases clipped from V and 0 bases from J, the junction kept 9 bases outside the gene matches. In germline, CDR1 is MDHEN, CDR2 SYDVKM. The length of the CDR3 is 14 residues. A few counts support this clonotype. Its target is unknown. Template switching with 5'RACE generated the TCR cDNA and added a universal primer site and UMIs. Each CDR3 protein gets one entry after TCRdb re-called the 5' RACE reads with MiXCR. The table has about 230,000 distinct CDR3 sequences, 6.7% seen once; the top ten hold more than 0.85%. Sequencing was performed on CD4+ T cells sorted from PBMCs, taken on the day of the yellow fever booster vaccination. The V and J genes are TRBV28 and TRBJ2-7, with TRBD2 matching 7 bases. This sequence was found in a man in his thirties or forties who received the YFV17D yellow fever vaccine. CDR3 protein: CATLTGLSSYEQYF. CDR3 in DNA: TGTGCCACCCTCACGGGACTAAGCTCCTACGAGCAGTACTTC.